This T cell receptor beta chain was recovered during a study of T cells in Graves' hyperthyroidism and ophthalmopathy. Stability of Graves' hyperthyroidism was defined as absent ophthalmopathy progression within 18 months. Among the patients, aged 18 to 65, hyperthyroidism was newly diagnosed and had lasted under 2 months. Clinical symptoms, serum thyroxine and TRAb, thyroid ultrasound and orbital computed tomography were used for the diagnoses. The source material, RNA transcripts, was used to amplify TCR beta CDR3 regions. First-round RT-PCR targeting the TCR CDR3 was performed with the HTBI primer set. TCRdb analysed the multiplex PCR reads with MiXCR anew, one entry per CDR3 protein. The table shows around 350,000 distinct CDR3 sequences, with 20% to 25% occurring only once. This clonotype was observed at least ten times. This CDR3 region has 11 residues. Germline lookup yields CDR1 DFQATT and CDR2 SNEGSKA (reference sequence). The V end lost 3 bases, the J end lost 11 bases, and 13 bases lay between the germline ends.

Material: blood. The chain has TRBV20-1 and TRBJ1-1; D remains unclear. This TCR derives from a man aged 45 to 65 with Graves' hyperthyroidism. The CDR3 is CSASGGWWAFF. The CDR3, as DNA: TGCAGTGCTAGTGGAGGGTGGTGGGCTTTCTTT.